Listed below are T cell receptor beta chains from one sample, sequenced in a study of T cells after yellow fever vaccination. TCRdb ran MiXCR on the 5' RACE reads and lists one entry per CDR3 protein. The data hold 400,000 to 650,000 distinct CDR3 sequences, with less than 25% observed a single time. This specimen was PBMCs, taken approximately 22 days after the first yellow fever vaccination. Receptors were obtained from a man younger than 35 who received the YFV17D yellow fever vaccine. The CDR3 runs from the conserved cysteine through the conserved F or W. Each record gives: CDR3 protein, clone size, V gene. Part of the rows lack a size; the others show once, few, many or a class for expanded clones.

CDR3aa: CASTLQDRGETQYF
abundance: -
v_gene: TRBV12-3/TRBV12-4

CDR3aa: CASSAGWGGEQYF
abundance: few
v_gene: TRBV5-6

CDR3aa: CASSLRTSGQPQHF
abundance: -
v_gene: TRBV27

CDR3aa: CASSDKGEITGELFF
abundance: few
v_gene: TRBV9

CDR3aa: CASSALAGVLDEQFF
abundance: few
v_gene: TRBV7-9

CDR3aa: CASKAGQGAYEQYF
abundance: few
v_gene: TRBV5-1

CDR3aa: CATSRSSDGWVKNIQYF
abundance: few
v_gene: TRBV15

CDR3aa: CASTSGGNTGELFF
abundance: many
v_gene: TRBV25-1

CDR3aa: CASGLGTGDHGGYTF
abundance: few
v_gene: TRBV12-5

CDR3aa: CASSYGQTREQFF
abundance: -
v_gene: TRBV6-2/TRBV6-3

CDR3aa: CASRRDRNQPQHF
abundance: few
v_gene: TRBV7-2

CDR3aa: CATLPPQNTEAFF
abundance: -
v_gene: TRBV6-1

CDR3aa: CASSQVARGRRGGELFF
abundance: few
v_gene: TRBV4-3

CDR3aa: CASSLSPRDTDTQYF
abundance: -
v_gene: TRBV9

CDR3aa: CASSLQGSSGANVLTF
abundance: -
v_gene: TRBV4-3

CDR3aa: CASSQDEAGPTYNEQFF
abundance: -
v_gene: TRBV4-3

CDR3aa: CASSYPGTYEQYF
abundance: few
v_gene: TRBV6-5

CDR3aa: CASRGGQGPTNYGYTF
abundance: few
v_gene: TRBV5-1

CDR3aa: CASSLIGLGGDYTF
abundance: few
v_gene: TRBV28

CDR3aa: CASSLRGGLAKNIQYF
abundance: few
v_gene: TRBV28

CDR3aa: CASSWTGAGANVLTF
abundance: -
v_gene: TRBV5-1

CDR3aa: CSAPGGGGETQYF
abundance: few
v_gene: TRBV20-1

CDR3aa: CASSSGAGSYTGELFF
abundance: few
v_gene: TRBV7-6